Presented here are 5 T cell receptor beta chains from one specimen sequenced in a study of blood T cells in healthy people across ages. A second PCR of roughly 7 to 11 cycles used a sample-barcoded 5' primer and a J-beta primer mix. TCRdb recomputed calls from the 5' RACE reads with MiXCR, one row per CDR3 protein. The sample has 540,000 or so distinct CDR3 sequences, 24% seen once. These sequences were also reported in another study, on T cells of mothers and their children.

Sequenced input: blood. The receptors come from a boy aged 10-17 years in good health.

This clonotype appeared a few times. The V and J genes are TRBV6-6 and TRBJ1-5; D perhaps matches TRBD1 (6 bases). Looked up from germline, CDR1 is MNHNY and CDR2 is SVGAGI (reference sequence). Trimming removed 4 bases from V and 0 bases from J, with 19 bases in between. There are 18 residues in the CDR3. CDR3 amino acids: CASSSRDTYPISNQPQHF. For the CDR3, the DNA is TGTGCCAGCAGTTCCCGGGACACATACCCGATTAGCAATCAGCCCCAGCATTTT.

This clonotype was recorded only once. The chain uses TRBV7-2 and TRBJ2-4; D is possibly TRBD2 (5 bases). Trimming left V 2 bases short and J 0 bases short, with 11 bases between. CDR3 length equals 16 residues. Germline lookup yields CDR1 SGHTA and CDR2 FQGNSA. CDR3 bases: TGTGCCAGCAGCTTAAATGGAGGACTAGCCAAAAACATTCAGTACTTC. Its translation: CASSLNGGLAKNIQYF.

The CDR3 DNA reads TGTGCCAGCAGTTACCAGGGGGTCGAGCAGTACTTC. This translates into CASSYQGVEQYF. J is TRBJ2-7 and V is TRBV6-5, with TRBD1 matching 7 bases. The CDR3 spans 12 residues. J lost 6 bases, V lost 2 bases, and 1 base had no gene match. Germline CDR1 is MNHEY and CDR2 is SVGAGI.

CDR3 sequence (DNA): TGTGCCAGCAGTTCACTCCTAGCGGGGGTCGAGACCCAGTACTTC. Translated: CASSSLLAGVETQYF. This chain uses TRBV27 with TRBJ2-5; 10 bases agree with TRBD2. The germline V gene has CDR1 MNHEY and CDR2 SMNVEV (reference sequence). V gave up 4 bases and J gave up 5 bases; unmatched junction bases: 7. CDR3 length: 15 amino acids.

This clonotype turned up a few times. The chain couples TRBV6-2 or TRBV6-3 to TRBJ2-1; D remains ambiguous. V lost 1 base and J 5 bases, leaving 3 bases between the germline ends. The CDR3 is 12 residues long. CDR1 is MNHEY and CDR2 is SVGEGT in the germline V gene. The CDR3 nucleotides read TGTGCCAGCAGTTACTACGACAATGAGCAGTTCTTC. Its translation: CASSYYDNEQFF.